This TCR beta chain was sequenced during a study of blood T cell repertoires in COVID-19. Study details: Collection of acute and convalescent COVID-19 samples took place in the United States, Italy and Spain.

CDR1 LGHDT and CDR2 YNNKEL come from the germline V gene (reference sequence). V gave up 0 bases and J gave up 1 base, with 9 bases separating them. The CDR3 is 15 residues long. A few counts support this clone. Sequenced by immunoSEQ multiplex PCR; TCRdb stores in-frame clones only, minus some. The sample has 280,000 or so clones; around 92% are singletons. Sequenced material: PBMCs or T cells enriched from blood (not recorded which). The rearrangement joins TRBV3-1 (or the pseudogene TRBV3-2) to TRBJ1-2; D remains ambiguous. The clonotype comes from a woman in her fifties or sixties who had been exposed to COVID-19. This CDR3 is CASSQDPVFNYGYTF. In DNA, the CDR3 is TGTGCCAGCAGCCAAGACCCGGTTTTTAACTATGGCTACACCTTC.